Listed below are T cell receptor beta chains from one sample, sequenced in a study of blood T cell repertoires in COVID-19. Method: immunoSEQ multiplex PCR; TCRdb's copy keeps in-frame clones and lacks some. The sample has 120,000 or so clones, about four fifths seen once. Sequenced sample: peripheral blood. The receptor source for this set is a man aged 35 to 55 with active or convalescent COVID-19. Each CDR3 is given with its conserved first and last residue. The D gene is left open where the match is weak. Not every row has a clone size; where given, it reads once, few, many or a size class.

j_call	d_call	v_call	clone_size	cdr3_nt	cdr3_aa
TRBJ1-5	NA	TRBV4-2	once	TGTGCCAGCAGCCAGGATCAGGGGAGCAATCAGCCCCAGCATTTT	CASSQDQGSNQPQHF
TRBJ2-7	NA	TRBV5-1	NA	TGCGCCAGCAGCTTGGAGTTCGGGGGGCCACTCCACGAGCAGTACTTC	CASSLEFGGPLHEQYF
TRBJ1-5	TRBD1	TRBV10-3	NA	TGTGCCATCAGTGAGTCGGGACAGGGGCAGCCCCAGCATTTT	CAISESGQGQPQHF
TRBJ1-5	NA	TRBV6-5	NA	TGTGCCAGCATCAACCTCGGTAAGCGCAATCAGCCCCAGCATTTT	CASINLGKRNQPQHF
TRBJ2-1	TRBD2	TRBV27	NA	TGTGCCAGCAGTTTTGGACTAGCGGGGCCCCCAGGGCCCTACAATGAGCAGTTCTTC	CASSFGLAGPPGPYNEQFF
TRBJ1-1	NA	TRBV7-2	NA	TGTGCCAGCAGCTTATTATCCACTGAAGCTTTCTTT	CASSLLSTEAFF
TRBJ2-7	NA	TRBV12-3/TRBV12-4	NA	TGTGCCAGCAGCCCCCCTACCTACGAGCAGTACTTC	CASSPPTYEQYF
TRBJ1-3	NA	TRBV28	NA	TGTGCCAGCAGTGTCAGGACTTCGACCATATATTTT	CASSVRTSTIYF
TRBJ1-3	NA	TRBV30	NA	TGTGCCTGGAGTACAGGGTTAGGCGGTGGAAACACCATATATTTT	CAWSTGLGGGNTIYF
TRBJ1-1	NA	TRBV9	NA	TGTGCCAGCAGCACGACTGGGAACACTGAAGCTTTCTTT	CASSTTGNTEAFF
TRBJ2-5	TRBD1	TRBV18	NA	TGTGCCAGCTCACCAGACAGGGGGGAGACCCAGTACTTC	CASSPDRGETQYF
TRBJ1-6	NA	TRBV7-9	NA	TGTGCCAGCAGCTCGGTGACAGGCTATCTCCACTTT	CASSSVTGYLHF
TRBJ1-5	NA	TRBV2	NA	TGTGCCAGCAGGGGTTTTAGGAGTCAGCCCCAGCATTTT	CASRGFRSQPQHF
TRBJ2-2	NA	TRBV12-3/TRBV12-4	NA	TGTGCCAGCAGCCAACTAGCCACCGGGGAGCTGTTTTTT	CASSQLATGELFF
TRBJ2-7	TRBD1	TRBV4-1	NA	TGCGCCAGCAGCCTTCGGGACAGCGAATACGAGCAGTACTTC	CASSLRDSEYEQYF
TRBJ1-5	NA	TRBV15	few	TGTGCCACCAGCAGAACAGAGCCGAATCAGCCCCAGCATTTT	CATSRTEPNQPQHF
TRBJ2-7	NA	TRBV30	NA	TGTGCCTGGAGTGTAGTTGTGGGAGGAGACGAGCAGTACTTC	CAWSVVVGGDEQYF
TRBJ2-3	NA	TRBV15	NA	TGTGCCACCATGTGGGGCCTCTCAACAGGGACGGATACGCAGTATTTT	CATMWGLSTGTDTQYF